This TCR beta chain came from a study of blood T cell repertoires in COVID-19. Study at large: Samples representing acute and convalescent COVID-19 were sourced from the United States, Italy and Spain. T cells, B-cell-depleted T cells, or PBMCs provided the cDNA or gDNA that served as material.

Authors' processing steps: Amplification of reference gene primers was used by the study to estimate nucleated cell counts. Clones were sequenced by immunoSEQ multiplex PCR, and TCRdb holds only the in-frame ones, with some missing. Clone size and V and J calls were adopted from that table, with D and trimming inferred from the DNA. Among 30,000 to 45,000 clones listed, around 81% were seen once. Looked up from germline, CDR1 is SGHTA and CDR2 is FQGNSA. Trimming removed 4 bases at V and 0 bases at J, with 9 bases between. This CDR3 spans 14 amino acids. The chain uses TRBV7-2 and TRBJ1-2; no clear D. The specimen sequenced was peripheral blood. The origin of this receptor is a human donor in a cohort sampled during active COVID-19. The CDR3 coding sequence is TGTGCCAGCAGCTCCGATATAGCTAACTATGGCTACACCTTC. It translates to CASSSDIANYGYTF.